The entry below gives a single T cell receptor beta chain sequence along with its context. Antigen specificity is unknown. These data belong to a study of shared clonotypes between healthy human individuals. Study context: Every donor yielded three CD4 naive, three CD4 memory, two CD8 naive and one CD8 memory plate. General study points: The study drew on few donors, limiting represented genetic and exposure-history diversity. Sequencing depth was expected to influence donor clonotype sharing.

The protocol was immunoSEQ multiplex PCR, while the TCRdb copy is restricted to in-frame clones and leaves out a portion. The sample includes a few million clones, more than 85% of them seen just once. CDR1 SGDLS and CDR2 YYNGEE come from the germline V gene. The CDR3 consists of 16 residues. J lost 2 bases, V lost 3 bases, and 7 bases had no gene match. The chain combines TRBV9 with TRBJ2-3; 9 positions agree with TRBD2. The sample comprised naive CD4+ T cells from PBMCs. As to subset: CD45RA+ positively selected. The receptor's source is a man younger than 30 in good health. Some clones in this sample may be carry-over from other donors' samples. CDR3 amino acids: CASSAHSGSYTDTQYF. The CDR3 nucleotides are TGTGCCAGCAGCGCCCATAGCGGGAGCTACACAGATACGCAGTATTTT. Full variable domain (missing parts from reference TRBV9 and TRBJ2-3): DSGVTQTPKHLITATGQRVTLRCSPRSGDLSVYWYQQSLDQGLQFLIQYYNGEERAKGNILERFSAQQFPDLHSELNLSSLELGDSALYFCASSAHSGSYTDTQYFGPGTRLTVL.